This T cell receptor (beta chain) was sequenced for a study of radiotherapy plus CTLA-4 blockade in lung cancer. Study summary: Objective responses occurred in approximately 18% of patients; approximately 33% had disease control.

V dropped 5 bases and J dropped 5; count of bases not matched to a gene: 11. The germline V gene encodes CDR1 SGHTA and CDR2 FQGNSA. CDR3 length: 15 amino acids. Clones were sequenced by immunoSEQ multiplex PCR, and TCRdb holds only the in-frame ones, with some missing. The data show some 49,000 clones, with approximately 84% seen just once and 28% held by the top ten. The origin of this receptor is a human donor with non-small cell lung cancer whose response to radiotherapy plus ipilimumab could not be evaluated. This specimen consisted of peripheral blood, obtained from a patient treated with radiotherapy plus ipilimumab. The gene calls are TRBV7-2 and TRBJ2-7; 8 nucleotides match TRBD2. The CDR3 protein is CASSSTSGSYNEQYF. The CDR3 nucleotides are TGTGCCAGCAGCAGTACCAGCGGGAGTTACAACGAGCAGTACTTC.